The clone carrying this T cell receptor (beta chain) occurred once. This entry belongs to a study of neoadjuvant anti-PD-1 for oral cavity cancer. Time point described: after neoadjuvant nivolumab, at surgical resection. PBMCs were not maintained or expanded in culture before analysis. Data came from immunoSEQ multiplex PCR; TCRdb stores just in-frame clones and leaves some out. The repertoire holds tens of thousands of clones, with approximately 87% as singletons. The starting material was PBMCs, obtained after nivolumab (anti-PD-1) treatment. This receptor was taken from a person aged 40 to 85 with oral cavity squamous cell carcinoma.

The CDR3 DNA reads TGTGCCTGGTCGAACTACCGGGGAGGGGACAATTCACCCCTCCACTTT. Amino acid sequence: CAWSNYRGGDNSPLHF. The chain has TRBV30 and TRBJ1-6, with D perhaps TRBD1 (5 bases). V gave up 5 bases and J gave up 7 bases, with 21 bases separating them. The CDR3 is 16 amino acids. Germline CDR1 is GTSNPN and CDR2 is SVGIG (reference sequence).